This T cell receptor beta chain was sequenced for a study of T-cell memory formation after mild COVID-19. General study results and limits: Second-wave clones that peaked on day 37 lacked confirmed SARS-CoV-2 specificity. Memory cells collected pre-infection included some clones that later responded, suggesting cross-reactive memory joined.

This CDR3 is built from 14 residues. Germline-derived CDR1 and CDR2 are SNHLY and FYNNEI. The J segment lost 7 bases and the V segment lost 8 bases, leaving 2 bases of the junction unmatched. The sample holds many counts of this clonotype. What it binds is not known. Each CDR3 protein is one row after TCRdb ran MiXCR on the 5' RACE reads. This sample has over 30,000 distinct CDR3 sequences, with approximately 10% found just once. Sample: PBMCs or a T cell subset sorted from them (not recorded which). The sequence was obtained from a young man who had mild COVID-19 (a few samples of this study predate the infection). Cell type and time point are not known. The chain has TRBV2 and TRBJ2-1; TRBD2 matches 16 bases. DNA of the CDR3: TGTGCCAGCGGGGGACTAGCGGGGGGGAATGAGCAGTTCTTC. Translated: CASGGLAGGNEQFF.